Listed here is a single TCR beta chain. A much larger clone differs from this one at a single base, so this may be a read error. The sample comes from a study of regulatory T cells in long-lasting Graves disease. Stated time point: newly diagnosed GD, antithyroid drugs for less than 3 months. Extracted RNA from PBMCs served as the source of the TCR library. From each patient, roughly 9 milliliters of peripheral blood was drawn and collected into an EDTA anticoagulant tube. To make TCR beta libraries, researchers used iRepertoire HTBI primers and Arm-PCR of CDR3 regions. TCRdb redid the calling of the multiplex PCR reads with MiXCR, one entry per CDR3 protein. The sample holds about 450,000 distinct CDR3 sequences, roughly 15% seen once. These data also formed part of another study, on T cells in Graves' hyperthyroidism and ophthalmopathy. That paper adds: Most expanded thyroid clonotypes above 0.001 recurred in blood.

The clonotype was recovered from a woman younger than 45 with Graves disease. The sample consisted of peripheral blood mononuclear cells (PBMCs), taken at new diagnosis, from a patient treated with antithyroid drugs.

The CDR3 DNA sequence: TGTGCCATCAGTCCCAGGACAGGGAGCGCAGATACGCAGTATTTT. As protein: CAISPRTGSADTQYF. This chain connects TRBV10-3 to TRBJ2-3; TRBD1 aligns across 8 bases. The CDR3 is 15 residues long. The trim removed 5 bases at V and 4 bases at J, leaving 8 bases unmatched. Germline V gene sequence: CDR1 ENHRY, CDR2 SYGVKD.